This T cell receptor (beta chain) was obtained from a study of blood T cell repertoires in COVID-19. Study-level information: The United States, Italy and Spain provided the acute and convalescent COVID-19 samples. PBMCs, B-cell-depleted T cells, or T cells provided the cDNA or gDNA that made up the material.

Patients of the Seattle cohort, enrolled during active infection, were followed longitudinally. The CDR3 loop spans 15 amino acids. V gave up 6 bases and J gave up 2 bases; unmatched junction bases: 10. Per the germline V gene, CDR1 is SGHAT and CDR2 is FQNNGV. Authors' analysis steps: The assay estimated nucleated cells by amplifying reference gene primers. Assay: immunoSEQ multiplex PCR; the TCRdb copy retains only in-frame clones and omits some. The V and J calls and clone size are taken from that table; D and trimming were inferred from the DNA. Here the sample spans hundreds of thousands of clones, roughly 90% being singletons.

The clonotype comes from a man in his sixties with COVID-19, enrolled during active disease. V usage is TRBV11-2 and J usage is TRBJ2-7; 7 nucleotides agree with TRBD2. The sample comprised peripheral blood. The CDR3 DNA is TGTGCCAGCAGTCGGGAATCAGCGGGACCCTACGAGCAGTACTTC. It encodes CASSRESAGPYEQYF.